The 16 T cell receptor beta chains reported below all come from one sample, sequenced in a study of blood T cells in healthy people across ages. The second PCR ran roughly 6 to 11 cycles with a sample-barcoded 5' primer and J-beta primers. TCRdb recomputed calls from the 5' RACE reads with MiXCR, one row per CDR3 protein. The sample shows 1.5 million to 2 million distinct CDR3 sequences, over 25% of them seen only once. The sequencing sample was made of blood. These receptors were obtained from a woman in her 30s in good health.

This clonotype was counted between two and nine times. DNA for the CDR3: TGCGCCAGCAGCCGGGACGGCCTTACCTATGGCTACACCTTC. It is translated as CASSRDGLTYGYTF. The V call is TRBV5-1, the J call TRBJ1-2; possible D gene TRBD1, 5 bases. V was trimmed by 4 bases and J by 4 bases, leaving 14 bases between them. CDR1 and CDR2 from the germline V gene are SGHRS and YFSETQ. CDR3 length: 14 amino acids.

In its sample, this clonotype was seen a few times. The CDR3 DNA reads as TGTGCCAGCAGTTTGGGACTAGCGGGGGGGGCTGGGTCCTACAATGAGCAGTTCTTC. Amino acid sequence: CASSLGLAGGAGSYNEQFF. V is TRBV9 and J is TRBJ2-1; 16 bases map to TRBD2. The J segment lost 1 base and the V segment lost 5 bases, leaving 9 bases of the junction unmatched. CDR1 and CDR2 (germline): SGDLS, YYNGEE. This CDR3 contains 19 residues.

This clonotype was seen a handful of times. This rearrangement joins TRBV20-1 to TRBJ2-7; 9 positions agree with TRBD1. The CDR3 runs 15 residues. The trim removed 0 bases at V and 1 base at J, leaving 4 bases unmatched. Germline assignment: CDR1 DFQATT and CDR2 SNEGSKA (reference sequence). DNA of the CDR3: TGCAGTGCTAGAGATTGGACAGGGGATTCCTACGAGCAGTACTTC. It codes for CSARDWTGDSYEQYF.

The genes are TRBV10-3 and TRBJ2-5, with 14 bases identical to TRBD2. The CDR3 covers 18 residues. The germline CDR1 and CDR2 sequences are ENHRY and SYGVKD. The V segment lost 3 bases and the J segment 1 base; nucleotides outside the gene matches: 7. CDR3 region: CAISDPPGLAGGQETQYF. CDR3 DNA: TGTGCCATCAGTGACCCTCCTGGACTAGCGGGGGGCCAAGAGACCCAGTACTTC.

This clonotype was recorded only once. The junction and the germline gene differ at one end; a read error may be behind it. This chain links TRBV5-1 with TRBJ1-1, with a weak D call TRBD1 (6 bases). The CDR3 runs to 14 residues. Germline V gene data show CDR1 as SGHRS and CDR2 as YFSETQ. CDR3 in amino acids: CASSRGTGYTEAYF. CDR3 bases: TGCGCCAGCAGTAGAGGCACAGGGTACACTGAAGCTTACTTT.

To note about this clonotype: It may be a read error: a sequence one base away is much more abundant. The genes are TRBV9 and TRBJ2-5; possible D gene TRBD1, 6 bases. CDR3 length: 14 amino acids. CDR1 and CDR2 (germline): SGDLS, YYNGEE. Deletions cut 0 bases from V and 1 base from J, with 7 bases between. The CDR3 DNA is TGTGCCAGCAGCGTAGTGGACAGCCAAGAGACCCAGTACTTC. It yields the protein CASSVVDSQETQYF.

The rearrangement uses TRBV20-1 and TRBJ1-1; D not resolved. The CDR3 totals 9 residues. Germline values: CDR1 DFQATT, CDR2 SNEGSKA (reference sequence). The CDR3 loop reads CRLGFEAFF. As DNA, the CDR3 is TGCAGGTTGGGCTTTGAAGCTTTCTTT.

This clonotype was picked up a small number of times. The V call is TRBV25-1, the J call TRBJ2-7; D is possibly TRBD2 (6 bases). Germline V gene sequence: CDR1 MGHDK, CDR2 SYGVNS. V was trimmed by 3 bases and J by 4 bases, leaving 10 bases between them. This CDR3 comprises 13 residues. CDR3 nucleotides: TGTGCCAGCAGTGAGATGGGGGGATACGAGCAGTACTTC. Amino acid sequence: CASSEMGGYEQYF.

This clonotype was found a few times. The chain links TRBV7-2 to TRBJ1-1; possibly TRBD1 for D (5 bases). This CDR3 is 16 amino acids long. The ends were cut back, 2 bases at V and 1 base at J, with 14 bases in the middle. Germline assignment: CDR1 SGHTA and CDR2 FQGNSA. Here the CDR3 reads CASSLKVGGANTEAFF. In nucleotides, the CDR3 is TGTGCCAGCAGCTTAAAGGTGGGGGGTGCGAACACTGAAGCTTTCTTT.

This rearrangement joins TRBV6-6 to TRBJ2-1, with 10 bases lining up with TRBD2. CDR3 length: 17 amino acids. Trimming cost V 6 bases and J 10 bases; bases outside gene matches: 18. The germline gives CDR1 MNHNY, CDR2 SVGAGI (reference sequence). CDR3 in DNA: TGTGCCAGCAGCAGCAACCCAGCCGGGACTAGCGACGAGGAGCAGTTCTTC. Amino acid sequence: CASSSNPAGTSDEEQFF.

This clonotype came up a few times. The gene calls are TRBV5-1 and TRBJ2-7; possible D gene TRBD2, 5 bases. Germline V lookup: CDR1 SGHRS, CDR2 YFSETQ. The CDR3 is 13 amino acids. V lost 3 bases, J lost 1 base, and 8 bases lay in between. CDR3 DNA sequence: TGCGCCAGCAGCTCGGGATGGTCCTACGAGCAGTACTTC. It is translated as CASSSGWSYEQYF.

This clonotype was detected only once. The junction departs from the called germline gene at one end, perhaps through a read error. The V gene is TRBV28, the J gene TRBJ2-5; D unclear. The CDR3 extends over 13 amino acids. The germline V gene encodes CDR1 MDHEN and CDR2 SYDVKM. The CDR3 DNA follows: TGTGCCAGCAGTCCACAGTACCAAGGGACCCAGTACTTC. Translating it yields CASSPQYQGTQYF.

The chain joins TRBV12-3 or TRBV12-4 to TRBJ1-6, with no clear D. CDR3 length equals 16 residues. V lost 2 bases to trimming and J lost 8 bases, with 16 bases between them. This CDR3 reads CASSLRPHGVYSPLHF. CDR3 nucleotides: TGTGCCAGCAGTTTACGCCCTCACGGAGTATATTCACCCCTCCACTTT.

J is TRBJ1-1 and V is TRBV11-2, with D possibly TRBD1 on 6 matching bases. Germline V gives CDR1 SGHAT, CDR2 FQNNGV. CDR3 length equals 18 residues. Trimming shortened V by 4 bases and J by 1 base, and 22 bases separated the two germline ends. CDR3 amino acids: CASSSNPRGGRWNTEAFF. The CDR3 DNA reads as TGTGCCAGCAGCTCCAACCCACGGGGGGGGCGCTGGAACACTGAAGCTTTCTTT.

The gene calls are TRBV7-9 and TRBJ1-1; TRBD1 matches 9 bases. Trimming cost V 5 bases and J 6 bases; bases outside gene matches: 10. The CDR3 has 15 residues. Germline V CDR1 and CDR2: SEHNR, FQNEAQ (reference sequence). CDR3 nucleotide sequence: TGTGCCAGCAGCCCTCCGGGACAGGGTAGTTCTGAAGCTTTCTTT. It yields the protein CASSPPGQGSSEAFF.

This chain links TRBV5-1 with TRBJ2-2; weak D call: TRBD1 (6 bases). This CDR3 contains 15 residues. Trimming cost V 1 base and J 6 bases, with 13 bases left between them. In germline, CDR1 is SGHRS, CDR2 YFSETQ. CDR3 in amino acids: CASSLRQAPSGELFF. The CDR3 DNA is TGCGCCAGCAGCTTGAGACAGGCACCGTCCGGGGAGCTGTTTTTT.